The 13 T cell receptor beta chains below were found in one sample sequenced in a study of identical twins listed by TCRdb under 2016. Libraries were built with 5' RACE. The sequencing machine was an Illumina HiSeq 2000. TCRdb ran its own pipeline on the public reads, namely fastp trimming at Q25 and MiXCR clone calling, and kept in-frame beta chains. Rows matching on CDR3 protein sequence are summarized as one entry with the most common DNA and genes. The sample contains about 220,000 distinct CDR3 sequences, 7.5% of them found a single time. Less than 2% of the sample comes from the top ten. Another study also made use of these data, one on yellow fever vaccine responses in identical twins.

Sequencing was done on a sample of memory (CD45RO+) T cells sorted from blood. Reading the label with the study, this specimen's cell subset or site is: CD45RO+ enriched T cells. These receptors all come from a woman aged 18 to 35 in good health.

This clonotype was found many times. The J gene is TRBJ1-5, the V gene TRBV28; D unresolved. The ends were cut back, 6 bases at V and 2 bases at J, with 14 bases in the middle. Germline values: CDR1 MDHEN, CDR2 SYDVKM. The CDR3 totals 15 residues. The CDR3 sequence: CASSSRAGGNQPQHF. CDR3 nucleotide sequence: TGTGCCAGCAGCTCGCGGGCCGGAGGCAATCAGCCCCAGCATTTT.

This chain connects TRBV25-1 to TRBJ2-3; 14 bases are shared with TRBD2. The CDR3 runs to 18 residues. Losses at the gene ends were 5 bases for V and 2 bases for J; bases not matched to a gene: 9. Germline CDR1 MGHDK, CDR2 SYGVNS. CDR3 nucleotides: TGTGCCAGCAGTCCCTCCGGACTAGCGGGAGGCACCACAGATACGCAGTATTTT. It codes for CASSPSGLAGGTTDTQYF.

This clonotype was found many times. The chain combines TRBV15 with TRBJ1-6; perhaps TRBD1 as D (6 bases). Germline V gene sequence: CDR1 LNHNV, CDR2 YYDKDF (reference sequence). This CDR3 region has 16 residues. V was shortened by 1 base and J by 12 bases, with 19 bases between the two germline ends. The CDR3 region has the DNA TGTGCCACCAGCAGAGCTACGGGGGCCGCTGGTCTACCCCTCCACTTT. It specifies CATSRATGAAGLPLHF.

This clonotype has ten or more counts. The CDR3: CASSQGQGARYNEQFF. Written as DNA, the CDR3 is TGTGCCAGCAGCCAGGGCCAGGGGGCGCGTTACAATGAGCAGTTCTTC. The chain has TRBV3-1 and TRBJ2-1, with TRBD1 matching over 8 bases. Germline CDR1 and CDR2: LGHDT and YNNKEL (reference sequence). The CDR3 loop spans 16 amino acids. V trimming: 3 bases; J trimming: 4 bases; junction bases outside the gene matches: 8.

The chain joins TRBV5-1 to TRBJ1-4; no definite D call. Looked up from germline, CDR1 is SGHRS and CDR2 is YFSETQ. V was clipped by 1 base and J by 0 bases, with 4 bases between them. The CDR3 has 14 amino acids. For the CDR3, the DNA is TGCGCCAGCAGCTTGTACGCAACTAATGAAAAACTGTTTTTT. It specifies CASSLYATNEKLFF.

This clonotype has only a few counts. V and J are TRBV10-3 and TRBJ2-3; 15 bases line up with TRBD2. CDR1 ENHRY and CDR2 SYGVKD come from the germline V gene. This CDR3 is built from 17 residues. With 0 bases clipped from V and 3 bases from J, the junction kept 1 base outside the gene matches. The DNA for the CDR3 is TGTGCCATCAGTGAGTCTGGGACTAGCGGGGGGACAGATACGCAGTATTTT. Protein sequence: CAISESGTSGGTDTQYF.

This clonotype was seen a handful of times. The chain recombines TRBV20-1 with TRBJ2-2; D unclear. V was shortened by 3 bases and J by 6 bases, with 8 bases between the two germline ends. The CDR3 has 12 amino acids. The V gene's germline CDR1 is DFQATT and CDR2 SNEGSKA (reference sequence). For the CDR3, the DNA is TGCAGTGCTAGCAGACGGCCCGGGGAGCTGTTTTTT. This codes for CSASRRPGELFF.

This clonotype was picked up many times. The CDR3 protein is CASTKWERGIEETQYF. The CDR3 DNA reads as TGTGCCAGCACGAAATGGGAGCGGGGGATCGAAGAGACCCAGTACTTC. This chain connects TRBV6-1 to TRBJ2-5, with 8 bases that match TRBD2. Looked up from germline, CDR1 is MNHNS and CDR2 is SASEGT. The CDR3 loop spans 16 amino acids. V shed 7 bases and J 3 bases; nucleotides not matched to a gene: 13.

This clonotype was seen repeatedly, ten times or more. The chain recombines TRBV12-3 or TRBV12-4 with TRBJ1-5; D may be TRBD1 (5 bases). The CDR3 length is 14 residues. V shed 3 bases and J shed 0 bases, with 6 bases lying between them. CDR3 amino acids: CASSFQGSNQPQHF. CDR3 DNA: TGTGCCAGCAGTTTCCAGGGTAGCAATCAGCCCCAGCATTTT.

This clonotype was seen at least ten times. The rearrangement links TRBV20-1 to TRBJ2-5, with TRBD2 identical over 7 bases. The CDR3 contains 16 residues. Germline-derived CDR1 and CDR2 are DFQATT and SNEGSKA (reference sequence). Unmatched junction bases numbered 14, after V lost 4 bases and J lost 3 bases. The CDR3 protein is CSATTSVGGREETQYF. In DNA, the CDR3 is TGCAGTGCTACCACTAGCGTGGGGGGGAGGGAAGAGACCCAGTACTTC.

This clonotype came up a few times. The chain recombines TRBV10-3 with TRBJ2-5; 9 positions agree with TRBD2. Trimming removed 0 bases from V and 7 bases from J; junction bases left unmatched: 0. The CDR3 is made up of 13 amino acids. Germline V gives CDR1 ENHRY, CDR2 SYGVKD. The CDR3 reads CAISESSGGTQYF. The CDR3 bases are TGTGCCATCAGTGAGTCTAGCGGGGGGACCCAGTACTTC.

This clonotype came up many times. The rearrangement joins TRBV9 to TRBJ2-1, with 12 bases fitting TRBD2. This CDR3 comprises 15 residues. Losses at the gene ends were 0 bases for V and 10 bases for J; bases not matched to a gene: 5. Germline CDR1 is SGDLS and CDR2 is YYNGEE. CDR3 region: CASSVGTSGAEEQFF. The DNA of the CDR3 is TGTGCCAGCAGCGTAGGGACTAGCGGGGCGGAGGAGCAGTTCTTC. The full variable domain, completed using reference TRBV9 and TRBJ2-1, is DSGVTQTPKHLITATGQRVTLRCSPRSGDLSVYWYQQSLDQGLQFLIQYYNGEERAKGNILERFSAQQFPDLHSELNLSSLELGDSALYFCASSVGTSGAEEQFFGPGTRLTVL.

Worth noting for this clonotype: The junction shows a germline mismatch at one end, possibly a read error. This chain joins TRBV5-1 and TRBJ2-4; D is unresolved. CDR3 length: 14 residues. CDR1 is SGHRS and CDR2 is YFSETQ in the germline V gene. DNA of the CDR3: TGCGCCAGCAGCGCCTCGAGTGGAAAAAACATTCAATACTTC. It translates to CASSASSGKNIQYF.